This T cell receptor (beta chain) was identified in a study of Ad26.COV2.S vaccination and SARS-CoV-2 variants. Study-wide points: Relative to placebo recipients, vaccine recipients exhibited elevated spike-specific TCR breadth.

Trimming stripped 3 bases from V and 0 bases from J, with 9 bases between. There are 15 residues in the CDR3. Germline lookup yields CDR1 SGHTA and CDR2 FQGNSA. As for this clone: Its antigen is unknown. This CDR3 is also generated by other DNA sequences in the sample.

Assay: immunoSEQ multiplex PCR; the TCRdb copy retains only in-frame clones and omits some. The table records hundreds of thousands of clones, about 89% of them present only once. Regarding treatment: some 19 received Ad26.COV2.S at low or high dose, single or two shots; about 5 received placebo; per-sample allocation not given. The samples were gathered on day 63 after the first injection of vaccine or placebo. Donor was an adult aged 18-55 years in Boston. This receptor was taken from a person between 18 and 60 years old who received the Ad26.COV2.S COVID-19 vaccine or a placebo. The chain links TRBV7-2 to TRBJ1-3; D perhaps matches TRBD1 (6 bases). This specimen consisted of peripheral blood, obtained in a trial of Ad26.COV2.S vaccine versus placebo. CDR3 nucleotide sequence: TGTGCCAGCAGCTTTGACAGGAGCTCTGGAAACACCATATATTTT. Translated, it gives CASSFDRSSGNTIYF.